The T cell receptor (beta chain) described here comes from a study of shared clonotypes between healthy human individuals. Only one count was recorded for this clone. Method: immunoSEQ multiplex PCR; TCRdb's copy keeps in-frame clones and lacks some. Of fewer than 600,000 clones listed, around 79% are singletons. Germline V gene data show CDR1 as SGHNT and CDR2 as YYREEE (reference sequence). Trimming stripped 3 bases from V and 4 bases from J, with 11 bases between. The CDR3 length is 14 residues. The receptor's source is a woman between 40 and 50 years old in good health. Some clones in this sample may be carry-over from other donors' samples. The sample consisted of PBMCs. The gene calls are TRBV5-4 and TRBJ1-3; D is unresolved. CDR3 DNA sequence: TGTGCCAGCAGCTCCGAGGGTTACGGAAACACCATATATTTT. Its translation is CASSSEGYGNTIYF. Together with reference TRBV5-4 and TRBJ1-3, the CDR3 gives the full variable domain: ETGVTQSPTHLIKTRGQQVTLRCSSQSGHNTVSWYQQALGQGPQFIFQYYREEENGRGNFPPRFSGLQFPNYSSELNVNALELDDSALYLCASSSEGYGNTIYFGEGSWLTVV.